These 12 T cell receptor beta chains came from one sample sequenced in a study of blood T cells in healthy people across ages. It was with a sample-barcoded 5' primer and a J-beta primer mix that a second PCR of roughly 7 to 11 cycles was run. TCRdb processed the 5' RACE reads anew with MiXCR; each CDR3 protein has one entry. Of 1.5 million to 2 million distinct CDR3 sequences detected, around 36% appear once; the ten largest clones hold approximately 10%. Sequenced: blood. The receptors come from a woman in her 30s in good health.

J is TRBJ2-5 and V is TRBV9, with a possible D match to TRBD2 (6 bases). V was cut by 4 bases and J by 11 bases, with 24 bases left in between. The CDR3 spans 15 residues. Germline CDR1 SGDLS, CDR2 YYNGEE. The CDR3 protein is CASSPSGLANNEQYF. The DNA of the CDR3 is TGTGCCAGCAGCCCCAGCGGGTTAGCTAACAATGAGCAGTACTTC.

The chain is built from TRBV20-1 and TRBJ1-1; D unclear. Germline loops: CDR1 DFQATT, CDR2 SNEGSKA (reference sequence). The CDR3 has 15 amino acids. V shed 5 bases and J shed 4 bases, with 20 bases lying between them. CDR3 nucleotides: TGCAGTGCTGATTCCCCGATCTTGGCGGGCACTGAAGCTTTCTTT. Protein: CSADSPILAGTEAFF.

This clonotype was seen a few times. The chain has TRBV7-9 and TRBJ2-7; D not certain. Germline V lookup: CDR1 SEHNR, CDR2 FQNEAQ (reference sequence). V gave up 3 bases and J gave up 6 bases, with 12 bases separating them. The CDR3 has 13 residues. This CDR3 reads CASSFSESGEQYF. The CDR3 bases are TGTGCCAGCAGCTTCTCGGAGTCGGGCGAGCAGTACTTC.

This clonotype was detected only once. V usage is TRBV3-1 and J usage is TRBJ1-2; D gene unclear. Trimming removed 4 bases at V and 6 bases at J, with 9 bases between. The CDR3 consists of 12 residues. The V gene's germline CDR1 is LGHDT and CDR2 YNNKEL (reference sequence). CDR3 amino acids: CASSPGRHGYTF. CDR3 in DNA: TGTGCCAGCAGCCCCGGCAGGCATGGCTACACCTTC. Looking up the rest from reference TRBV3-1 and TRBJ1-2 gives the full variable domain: DTAVSQTPKYLVTQMGNDKSIKCEQNLGHDTMYWYKQDSKKFLKIMFSYNNKELIINETVPNRFSPKSPDKAHLNLHINSLELGDSAVYFCASSPGRHGYTFGSGTRLTVV.

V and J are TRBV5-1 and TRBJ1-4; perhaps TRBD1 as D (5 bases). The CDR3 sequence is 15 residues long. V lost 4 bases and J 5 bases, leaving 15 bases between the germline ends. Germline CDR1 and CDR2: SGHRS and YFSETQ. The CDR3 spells CASSPGVGGNEKLFF. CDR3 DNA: TGCGCCAGCAGCCCCGGCGTCGGGGGGAATGAAAAACTGTTTTTT.

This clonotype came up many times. The CDR3 here is CSALRDREETQYF. As DNA, the CDR3 is TGCAGTGCTCTCCGGGACAGGGAAGAGACCCAGTACTTC. This rearrangement joins TRBV20-1 to TRBJ2-5; TRBD1 aligns across 9 bases. After removal of 5 bases from V and 3 bases from J, the junction contained 4 bases not matched to a gene. From germline, CDR1 is DFQATT and CDR2 SNEGSKA (reference sequence). CDR3 length: 13 residues.

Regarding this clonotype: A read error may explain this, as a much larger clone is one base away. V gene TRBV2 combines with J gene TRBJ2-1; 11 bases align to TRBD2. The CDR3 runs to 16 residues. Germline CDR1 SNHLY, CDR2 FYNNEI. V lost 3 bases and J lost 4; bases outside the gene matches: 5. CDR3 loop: CASSDTSGGSYNEQFF. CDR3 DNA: TGTGCCAGCAGTGACACTAGCGGGGGATCTTACAATGAGCAGTTCTTC.

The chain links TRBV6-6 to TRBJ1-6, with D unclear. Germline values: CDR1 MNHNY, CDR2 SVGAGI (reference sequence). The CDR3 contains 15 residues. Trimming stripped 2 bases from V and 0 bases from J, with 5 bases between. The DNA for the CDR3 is TGTGCCAGCAGTTACGCTAGCTCCTATAATTCACCCCTCCACTTT. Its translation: CASSYASSYNSPLHF.

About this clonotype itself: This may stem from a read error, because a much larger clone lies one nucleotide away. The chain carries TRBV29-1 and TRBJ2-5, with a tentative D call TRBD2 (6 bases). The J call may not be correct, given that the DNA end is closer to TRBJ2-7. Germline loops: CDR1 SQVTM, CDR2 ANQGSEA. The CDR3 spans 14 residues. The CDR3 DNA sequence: TGCAGCTTCCGCGGAGGGGAGACGTTCCACGAGCAGTACTTC. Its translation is CSFRGGETFHEQYF.

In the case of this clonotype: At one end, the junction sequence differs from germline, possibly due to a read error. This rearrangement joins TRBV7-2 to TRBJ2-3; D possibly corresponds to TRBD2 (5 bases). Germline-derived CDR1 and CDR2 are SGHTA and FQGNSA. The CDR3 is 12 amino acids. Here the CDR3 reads CACSGPGDTQYF. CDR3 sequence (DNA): TGTGCCTGCAGCGGACCGGGGGATACGCAGTATTTT. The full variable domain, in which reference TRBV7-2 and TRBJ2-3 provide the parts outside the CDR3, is GAGVSQSPSNKVTEKGKDVELRCDPISGHTALYWYRQSLGQGLEFLIYFQGNSAPDKSGLPSDRFSAERTGGSVSTLTIQRTQQEDSAVYLCACSGPGDTQYFGPGTRLTVL.

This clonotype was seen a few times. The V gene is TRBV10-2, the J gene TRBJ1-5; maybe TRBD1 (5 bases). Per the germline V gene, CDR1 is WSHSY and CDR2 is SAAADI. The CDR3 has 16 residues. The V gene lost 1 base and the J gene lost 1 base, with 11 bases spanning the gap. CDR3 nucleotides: TGCGCCAGCAGTGAGTGGGCGGGGGAGAGCAATCAGCCCCAGCATTTT. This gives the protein CASSEWAGESNQPQHF.

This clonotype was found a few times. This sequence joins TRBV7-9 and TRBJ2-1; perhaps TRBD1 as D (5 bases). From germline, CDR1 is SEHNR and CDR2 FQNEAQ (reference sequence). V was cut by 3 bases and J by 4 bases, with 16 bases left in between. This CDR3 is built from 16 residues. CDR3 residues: CASSFSPSGPYNEQFF. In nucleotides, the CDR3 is TGTGCCAGCAGCTTTAGTCCTTCAGGGCCGTACAATGAGCAGTTCTTC.